This note documents a single T cell receptor (beta chain) sequence. Its antigen target is currently unknown. Base-call qualities are not available, and no considerably larger clone is one nucleotide away. The collaborating institutions used their own protocols to collect whole blood in K2EDTA tubes. For TCRbeta analysis, collaborators shipped samples as frozen whole blood, isolated PBMCs, or DNA extracted from either of those sample types. The data were obtained in a study of blood T cell repertoires in COVID-19 (dated by TCRdb to the early 2020s). Regarding the complete study: The collaborator samples originated in the United States, Italy and Spain and spanned the acute and convalescent phases of COVID-19. Subjects who had been exposed to COVID-19, were actively infected with it, or had recovered from it provided the deeply sampled blood TCRbeta repertoires that made up the dataset. The material from the prospective study consisted of cDNA or gDNA derived from T cells, B-cell-depleted T cells, or PBMCs. HLA class I and class II types, where available, came from metadata supplied by the sample provider rather than from assay-based typing. The repertoires were released in a freely available public database intended as a resource for research on the immune response to SARS-CoV-2. Nearly every sample came with metadata listing a de-identified subject ID, COVID-19 status, age in years and sex. Samples were obtained from the ongoing ImmuneRACE study (first 160 participants) and from 1,000 to 1,500 subjects provided by 6 global collaborators. What the research found in general, with its limitations: The amount of clinical and demographic metadata varied by source and participant and was provided uncurated.

TCRbeta CDR3 regions were amplified from genomic DNA by means of the immunoSEQ Assay, a bias-controlled multiplex PCR. The authors' pipeline ran thus. The number of nucleated cells in each sample was estimated from the amplification of reference gene primers within the assay. To quantify the absolute abundance of each unique TCRbeta CDR3 rearrangement, sequence reads were collapsed and filtered. For each sample, productive Simpson clonality was calculated by taking the square root of Simpson's diversity index across productive rearrangements. The immuneACCESS repertoire file appears here via TCRdb, limited to in-frame rearrangements. These files lack a portion of the clones; in checked studies, under half of the deficit traces to unresolved V genes, and the cause of the others is not known. The V and J calls and clone size were taken over from that table, and D and trimming were inferred from the DNA. The sample table holds tens of thousands of clones, of which 65% to 80% were seen once. The ten largest clones take up 15% to 20% of the sample.

The junction shows trimming of 1 base on V and 0 bases on J, plus 9 bases between the germline ends. Its CDR3 holds 15 amino acids, cysteine through phenylalanine. Just CDR3 DNA is preserved here, 45 bases in frame from base 1. Taken from the germline V gene, the CDR1 and CDR2 loops are LGHNA and YSLEER. The sequenced sample was peripheral blood. The chain couples TRBV4-3 to TRBJ1-1; TRBD1 might be the D gene, on 5 matching bases. The clonotype comes from a woman of 80 years or more with active or convalescent COVID-19. The DNA is TGCGCCAGCAGCCAAGTCTCAGGGTTGAACACTGAAGCTTTCTTT. Its translation reads: CASSQVSGLNTEAFF.